This T cell receptor (beta chain) originates from a study of blood T cell repertoires in COVID-19. Sequenced by immunoSEQ multiplex PCR; TCRdb stores in-frame clones only, minus some. This sample has about 170,000 clones, with less than 90% found just once. CDR3 length: 14 amino acids. Deletions cut 2 bases from V and 2 bases from J, with 6 bases between. Germline V lookup: CDR1 MNHNY, CDR2 SVGAGI (reference sequence). Sequenced: PBMCs or T cells enriched from blood (not recorded which). The V gene is TRBV6-6, the J gene TRBJ1-4; perhaps TRBD1 as D (5 bases). This receptor was identified in a woman in her forties or fifties who had recovered from COVID-19. CDR3 sequence: CASSYGGTNEKLFF. Written as DNA, the CDR3 is TGTGCCAGCAGTTACGGGGGGACTAATGAAAAACTGTTTTTT.